These 20 T cell receptor beta chains were sequenced from one sample in a study of cytomegalovirus exposure and HLA in healthy donors. Amplification used 60 Vbeta primers and 13 Jbeta primers. Libraries were prepared by immunoSEQ multiplex PCR; TCRdb keeps only in-frame clonotypes and omits some of them. The sample has under 200,000 clones; approximately 80% are singletons. The sample taken for sequencing was PBMCs. Receptor source: a woman aged 25-40 years in good health and CMV-seropositive.

This clone was observed a few times. In DNA form, the CDR3 reads TGTGCCAGCAGGGACGTGCGGGGAAGTACGCAGTATTTT. It yields the protein CASRDVRGSTQYF. The gene calls are TRBV6-6 and TRBJ2-3, with D perhaps matching TRBD2 (6 bases). CDR1 and CDR2 from the germline V gene are MNHNY and SVGAGI (reference sequence). The CDR3 runs to 13 residues. The V gene lost 6 bases and the J gene lost 8 bases, with 15 bases spanning the gap.

This clone was detected only a few times. This sequence joins TRBV10-3 and TRBJ1-1; D ambiguous. The CDR3 contains 14 residues. V gave up 3 bases and J gave up 5 bases, with 13 bases separating them. CDR1 and CDR2 from the germline V gene are ENHRY and SYGVKD. The CDR3 here is CAISEGPGWTEAFF. In DNA, the CDR3 is TGTGCCATCAGTGAAGGTCCGGGATGGACTGAAGCTTTCTTT.

The CDR3: CAWSGIGGGAGELFF. The CDR3 DNA is TGTGCCTGGAGTGGGATTGGCGGGGGGGCCGGGGAGCTGTTTTTT. The chain recombines TRBV30 with TRBJ2-2; 9 bases agree with TRBD2. This CDR3 comprises 15 residues. Germline assignment: CDR1 GTSNPN and CDR2 SVGIG (reference sequence). V shed 1 base, J shed 6 bases, and the junction held 6 bases outside the gene matches.

The gene calls are TRBV11-2 and TRBJ2-2; 7 nucleotides match TRBD1. In germline, CDR1 is SGHAT, CDR2 FQNNGV. The V and J ends lost 5 bases and 5 bases, in that order; junction bases with no gene match: 2. CDR3 length: 13 amino acids. CDR3 sequence reads: CASSRTGTGELFF. As DNA, the CDR3 is TGTGCCAGCAGCCGGACAGGTACCGGGGAGCTGTTTTTT.

This chain joins TRBV19 and TRBJ1-1; D is possibly TRBD1 (5 bases). Between the trimmed V and J ends, which lost 6 bases and 5 bases, there was a span of 13 bases. This CDR3 contains 13 residues. Germline CDR1 LNHDA, CDR2 SQIVND (reference sequence). The chain's CDR3 is CASRPQGWTEAFF. DNA for the CDR3: TGTGCCAGTAGGCCCCAGGGATGGACTGAAGCTTTCTTT.

The genes are TRBV11-3 and TRBJ1-2, with 9 bases aligning to TRBD1. The ends lost 5 bases at V and 8 bases at J; junction bases unmatched: 9. The germline gives CDR1 SGHNT, CDR2 YENEEA. The CDR3 has 14 residues. CDR3 in DNA: TGTGCCAGCAGCGTGGGACAGGGCTTAATAGGCTACACCTTC. This codes for CASSVGQGLIGYTF.

The chain combines TRBV9 with TRBJ2-1; 10 bases agree with TRBD2. CDR1 SGDLS and CDR2 YYNGEE come from the germline V gene. Trimming removed 3 bases from V and 5 bases from J; junction bases left unmatched: 8. The CDR3 runs 16 residues. The CDR3 is CASSAVVLAGNNEQFF. CDR3 DNA: TGTGCCAGCAGCGCAGTGGTACTAGCGGGGAACAATGAGCAGTTCTTC.

The chain employs TRBV5-6 and TRBJ2-2; D unclear. CDR3 length equals 16 residues. Germline V CDR1 and CDR2: SGHDT, YYEEEE. V gave up 2 bases and J gave up 4 bases, with 15 bases separating them. The CDR3 loop reads CASSFLMGRFTGELFF. The CDR3 DNA reads as TGTGCCAGCAGCTTTCTAATGGGCAGGTTCACCGGGGAGCTGTTTTTT. The full variable domain, in which reference TRBV5-6 and TRBJ2-2 provide the parts outside the CDR3, is DAGVTQSPTHLIKTRGQQVTLRCSPKSGHDTVSWYQQALGQGPQFIFQYYEEEERQRGNFPDRFSGHQFPNYSSELNVNALLLGDSALYLCASSFLMGRFTGELFFGEGSRLTVL.

The V gene is TRBV10-3, the J gene TRBJ2-7; 9 bases map to TRBD1. CDR3 length equals 15 residues. V was clipped by 3 bases and J by 4 bases; unmatched bases: 7. Germline-derived CDR1 and CDR2 are ENHRY and SYGVKD. For the CDR3, the DNA is TGTGCCATCAGTGAACAACAGGGGGCTTGGTACGAGCAGTACTTC. Encoded protein: CAISEQQGAWYEQYF.

V is TRBV9 and J is TRBJ2-1; 8 bases are shared with TRBD2. Germline assignment: CDR1 SGDLS and CDR2 YYNGEE. CDR3 size: 16 residues. Trimming took 0 bases from V and 3 from J; bases not matched to a gene: 5. CDR3 sequence reads: CASSVGSSGSYNEQFF. CDR3 in DNA: TGTGCCAGCAGCGTAGGATCGAGCGGGAGCTACAATGAGCAGTTCTTC.

V and J are TRBV4-1 and TRBJ1-1, with D possibly being TRBD1 (5 bases). Trimming removed 0 bases from V and 1 base from J, with 12 bases in between. Germline CDR1 MGHRA, CDR2 YSYEKL. The CDR3 has 16 residues. This CDR3 is CASSQEGPTGNTEAFF. The CDR3 coding sequence is TGCGCCAGCAGCCAAGAGGGTCCTACAGGGAACACTGAAGCTTTCTTT.

This rearrangement joins TRBV11-3 to TRBJ1-1, with 7 bases identical to TRBD1. V was clipped by 2 bases and J by 11 bases; unmatched bases: 5. The germline V gene has CDR1 SGHNT and CDR2 YENEEA. This CDR3 is built from 12 residues. In DNA, the CDR3 is TGTGCCAGCAGCTTATACAGGGGTTCGGCTTTCTTT. Amino acid sequence: CASSLYRGSAFF.

V usage is TRBV27 and J usage is TRBJ2-1; TRBD2 matches at 9 bases. The V gene's germline CDR1 is MNHEY and CDR2 SMNVEV (reference sequence). This CDR3 has 16 amino acids. V lost 5 bases, J lost 1 base, and 6 bases stayed unmatched. CDR3 coding DNA: TGTGCCAGCAGTCCTACTCTAGCGGGGTCCTACAATGAGCAGTTCTTC. This gives the protein CASSPTLAGSYNEQFF.

The chain employs TRBV4-1 and TRBJ2-7; 8 nucleotides agree with TRBD2. Unmatched junction bases numbered 12, after V lost 4 bases and J lost 4 bases. Per the germline V gene, CDR1 is MGHRA and CDR2 is YSYEKL. This CDR3 is 16 amino acids long. The CDR3 region is CASSRGGLDKKYEQYF. CDR3 DNA: TGCGCCAGCAGCCGTGGGGGACTAGACAAAAAGTACGAGCAGTACTTC.

V is TRBV28 and J is TRBJ2-7; 7 bases are a match to TRBD1. The CDR3 has 14 amino acids. V lost 5 bases, J lost 2 bases, and 6 bases stayed unmatched. Germline CDR1 and CDR2: MDHEN and SYDVKM. Written as DNA, the CDR3 is TGTGCCAGCAGTGATCGGGACAGTGCCTACGAGCAGTACTTC. Encoded protein: CASSDRDSAYEQYF.

This clone was observed a few times. The chain has TRBV21-1 and TRBJ1-4; the tabulated D call, TRBD1, remains unverified against the DNA. TRBV21-1 is described as a pseudogene. The CDR3 length is 22 residues. The DNA for the CDR3 is TGTGCCAGCAGCAAACTACCCCGAGCCGGGACAGGGGTTGACGCAACTAATGAAAAACTGTTTTTT. This codes for CASSKLPRAGTGVDATNEKLFF.

The V gene is TRBV5-1, the J gene TRBJ1-3; TRBD1 matches 10 bases. Germline CDR1 reads SGHRS; CDR2 reads YFSETQ. This CDR3 region has 18 residues. Losses at the gene ends were 0 bases for V and 1 base for J; bases not matched to a gene: 7. DNA for the CDR3: TGCGCCAGCAGCTTGGAGGTAGTGGACAGGGGGTCTGGAAACACCATATATTTT. This encodes CASSLEVVDRGSGNTIYF.

This clone occurred a few times. This sequence joins TRBV6-7 and TRBJ2-1; 7 bases fit TRBD2. TRBV6-7 is marked as an open reading frame, function uncertain. The CDR3 sequence is 16 residues long. J gave up 4 bases and V 4 bases, and 10 bases lay outside the gene matches. The CDR3 DNA reads TGTGCCAGCAGTTTAAATAGGGCGGGGGTATACAATGAGCAGTTCTTC. Protein: CASSLNRAGVYNEQFF.

The sample holds a few counts of this clone. This chain uses TRBV30 with TRBJ1-2, with D hard to call. The CDR3 has 14 residues. Germline values: CDR1 GTSNPN, CDR2 SVGIG (reference sequence). The V end lost 2 bases, the J end lost 0 bases, and 10 bases lay between the germline ends. CDR3 sequence: CAWSRMASNYGYTF. In DNA, the CDR3 is TGTGCCTGGAGTAGAATGGCTTCTAACTATGGCTACACCTTC.

The chain has TRBV4-1 and TRBJ2-1; 8 positions match TRBD2. The CDR3 is 14 amino acids. Germline V gene data show CDR1 as MGHRA and CDR2 as YSYEKL. V shed 1 base, J shed 8 bases, and the junction held 4 bases outside the gene matches. This CDR3 reads CASSQAGGLHEQFF. The CDR3 region has the DNA TGCGCCAGCAGCCAAGCGGGAGGGCTACATGAGCAGTTCTTC.